Shown below are 15 T cell receptor beta chains from a single sample sequenced in a study of PD-1 blockade in classical Hodgkin lymphoma. Every single patient, without exception, relapsed after autologous stem cell transplantation, and brentuximab vedotin exposure varied. The assay was immunoSEQ multiplex PCR, and TCRdb's table has in-frame clones only and misses some. Among 55,000 to 80,000 clones, approximately 94% were seen once, and the ten largest hold over 6.5%. Sample: peripheral blood mononuclear cells (PBMCs), taken at baseline. Every receptor here comes from a human donor with classical Hodgkin lymphoma.

The genes are TRBV10-3 and TRBJ2-6; 8 positions agree with TRBD1. Losses at the gene ends were 6 bases for V and 2 bases for J; bases not matched to a gene: 6. Germline assignment: CDR1 ENHRY and CDR2 SYGVKD. CDR3 length: 16 amino acids. The CDR3 loop is CAIRPGTGAGANVLTF. The CDR3 DNA follows: TGTGCCATCAGGCCCGGGACAGGTGCTGGGGCCAACGTCCTGACTTTC.

The rearrangement joins TRBV6-5 to TRBJ2-3; 9 bases are shared with TRBD1. CDR3 length: 15 amino acids. V lost 6 bases and J lost 8; bases outside the gene matches: 12. Germline assignment: CDR1 MNHEY and CDR2 SVGAGI. CDR3 protein: CASSPGETGGTTQYF. The DNA for the CDR3 is TGTGCCAGCAGCCCAGGAGAGACAGGGGGTACTACGCAGTATTTT.

The genes are TRBV7-2 and TRBJ1-3; TRBD1 aligns across 8 bases. Germline V gene sequence: CDR1 SGHTA, CDR2 FQGNSA. The CDR3 loop spans 15 amino acids. V shed 3 bases and J 4 bases; nucleotides not matched to a gene: 5. Here the CDR3 reads CASSFNQGAGNTIYF. DNA for the CDR3: TGTGCCAGCAGCTTTAACCAGGGGGCCGGAAACACCATATATTTT.

This rearrangement joins TRBV18 to TRBJ1-4; D is perhaps TRBD1 (5 bases). V was shortened by 1 base and J by 8 bases, with 14 bases between the two germline ends. The CDR3 runs 15 residues. Germline CDR1 and CDR2: KGHSH and LQKENI. As DNA, the CDR3 is TGTGCCAGCTCACCACAGGACACATCCGGGGAAAAACTGTTTTTT. This encodes CASSPQDTSGEKLFF.

The chain employs TRBV19 and TRBJ1-1; D might be TRBD1 (5 bases). V lost 3 bases and J 1 base, leaving 9 bases between the germline ends. Germline values: CDR1 LNHDA, CDR2 SQIVND (reference sequence). The CDR3 contains 14 residues. CDR3 loop: CASSMWGKNTEAFF. The CDR3 DNA reads TGTGCCAGTAGTATGTGGGGGAAGAACACTGAAGCTTTCTTT. Filled out from reference TRBV19 and TRBJ1-1, the complete variable domain reads DGGITQSPKYLFRKEGQNVTLSCEQNLNHDAMYWYRQDPGQGLRLIYYSQIVNDFQKGDIAEGYSVSREKKESFPLTVTSAQKNPTAFYLCASSMWGKNTEAFFGQGTRLTVV.

V is TRBV6-5 and J is TRBJ1-2, with TRBD1 matching over 9 bases. The germline V gene has CDR1 MNHEY and CDR2 SVGAGI. The CDR3 runs to 16 residues. The J segment lost 8 bases and the V segment lost 2 bases, leaving 12 bases of the junction unmatched. CDR3 DNA sequence: TGTGCCAGCAGTTACGGAGGGACAGGGCCCTTCATCGGCTACACCTTC. As protein: CASSYGGTGPFIGYTF.

The chain uses TRBV2 and TRBJ2-7, with D perhaps matching TRBD1 (5 bases). Looked up from germline, CDR1 is SNHLY and CDR2 is FYNNEI. Trimming stripped 0 bases from V and 3 bases from J, with 9 bases between. The CDR3 loop spans 14 amino acids. The CDR3 here is CASSEAGQIYEQYF. For the CDR3, the DNA is TGTGCCAGCAGTGAAGCCGGACAAATCTACGAGCAGTACTTC.

This clone has more than one count but fewer than ten. The rearrangement uses TRBV28 and TRBJ2-7, with D unclear. The CDR3 contains 13 residues. Germline values: CDR1 MDHEN, CDR2 SYDVKM. The ends were cut back, 4 bases at V and 7 bases at J, with 14 bases in the middle. CDR3 protein: CASSSATWGEQYF. CDR3 nucleotides: TGTGCCAGCAGTTCGGCGACCTGGGGTGAGCAGTACTTC.

The chain links TRBV5-4 to TRBJ2-1, with 9 positions matching TRBD1. After removal of 0 bases from V and 8 bases from J, the junction contained 9 bases not matched to a gene. CDR3 length equals 16 residues. The germline V gene encodes CDR1 SGHNT and CDR2 YYREEE (reference sequence). The CDR3 coding sequence is TGTGCCAGCAGCTTGGCCAAGGACAGGGGTAGCGATGAGCAGTTCTTC. This sequence encodes CASSLAKDRGSDEQFF.

The chain recombines TRBV5-5 with TRBJ2-6; D unclear. V gave up 5 bases and J gave up 0 bases, with 9 bases separating them. CDR3 length equals 15 residues. CDR1 is SGHKS, CDR2 YYEKEE, per germline (reference sequence). The CDR3 DNA sequence: TGTGCCAGCAGTTACGGTAGCTCTGGGGCCAACGTCCTGACTTTC. This codes for CASSYGSSGANVLTF.

The chain links TRBV5-1 to TRBJ2-3; D may be TRBD2 (7 bases). The CDR3 sequence is 15 residues long. V was shortened by 0 bases and J by 5 bases, with 13 bases between the two germline ends. The germline gives CDR1 SGHRS, CDR2 YFSETQ. CDR3 protein: CASSLAGGQGDTQYF. The CDR3 coding sequence is TGCGCCAGCAGCTTGGCCGGGGGGCAAGGAGATACGCAGTATTTT. Full variable domain (remainder filled in from reference TRBV5-1 and TRBJ2-3): KAGVTQTPRYLIKTRGQQVTLSCSPISGHRSVSWYQQTPGQGLQFLFEYFSETQRNKGNFPGRFSGRQFSNSRSEMNVSTLELGDSALYLCASSLAGGQGDTQYFGPGTRLTVL.

J is TRBJ1-1 and V is TRBV27, with D possibly TRBD1 on 6 matching bases. The germline V gene encodes CDR1 MNHEY and CDR2 SMNVEV (reference sequence). Trimming removed 6 bases at V and 7 bases at J, with 9 bases between. The CDR3 sequence is 11 residues long. The CDR3 coding sequence is TGTGCCAGCAGAGAAGGGGGTGAAGCTTTCTTT. Translated: CASREGGEAFF.

The rearrangement joins TRBV28 to TRBJ1-5; D possibly corresponds to TRBD1 (5 bases). The CDR3 covers 15 residues. Germline loops: CDR1 MDHEN, CDR2 SYDVKM. The germline V and J ends were trimmed by 7 bases and 0 bases, with 13 bases remaining between them. The CDR3 nucleotides are TGTGCCAGCAAGTCGGGGACCTATAGCAATCAGCCCCAGCATTTT. Protein sequence: CASKSGTYSNQPQHF.

This clone showed up just once. The chain combines TRBV9 with TRBJ1-5; the match to TRBD1 covers 7 bases. J was trimmed by 4 bases and V by 3 bases; bases with no gene match: 10. Germline CDR1 and CDR2: SGDLS and YYNGEE. The CDR3 runs to 16 residues. The CDR3 sequence: CASSATEGAGNQPQHF. CDR3 DNA sequence: TGTGCCAGCAGCGCCACTGAGGGGGCAGGGAATCAGCCCCAGCATTTT.

The chain links TRBV4-3 to TRBJ2-2; no reliable D call. V was shortened by 1 base and J by 6 bases, with 9 bases between the two germline ends. The CDR3 length is 14 residues. Germline V gene sequence: CDR1 LGHNA, CDR2 YSLEER. The CDR3 spells CASSQGTDPGELFF. The DNA of the CDR3 is TGCGCCAGCAGCCAAGGAACAGACCCCGGGGAGCTGTTTTTT.